Shown below are 24 T cell receptor beta chains from a single sample sequenced in a study of neoadjuvant nivolumab and ipilimumab in lung cancer. The table came from immunoSEQ multiplex PCR; TCRdb's copy has only in-frame clones and leaves some out. The table has roughly 34,000 clones, about 92% seen once; the top ten hold around 2.2%. The sequencing used peripheral blood, collected after neoadjuvant nivolumab, alone or with ipilimumab, at or shortly before surgery. The receptors here all came from an adult with non-small cell lung cancer.

The chain couples TRBV5-1 to TRBJ2-2; D possibly corresponds to TRBD2 (5 bases). V lost 6 bases and J 7 bases, leaving 22 bases between the germline ends. CDR1 SGHRS and CDR2 YFSETQ come from the germline V gene. The CDR3 runs to 16 residues. The chain's CDR3 is CASKEFGLVRGGELFF. DNA of the CDR3: TGCGCCAGCAAGGAGTTCGGTCTCGTACGGGGCGGGGAGCTGTTTTTT. Combining the CDR3 with reference TRBV5-1 and TRBJ2-2 gives the whole variable domain KAGVTQTPRYLIKTRGQQVTLSCSPISGHRSVSWYQQTPGQGLQFLFEYFSETQRNKGNFPGRFSGRQFSNSRSEMNVSTLELGDSALYLCASKEFGLVRGGELFFGEGSRLTVL.

The chain couples TRBV5-5 to TRBJ2-7; D not certain. The V end was cut by 3 bases, the J end by 2 bases, with 3 bases between. Germline lookup yields CDR1 SGHKS and CDR2 YYEKEE (reference sequence). This CDR3 comprises 11 residues. CDR3: CASSSTYEQYF. The CDR3 DNA reads TGTGCCAGCAGCTCGACCTACGAGCAGTACTTC. Supplemented by reference TRBV5-5 and TRBJ2-7, the full variable domain reads DAGVTQSPTHLIKTRGQQVTLRCSPISGHKSVSWYQQVLGQGPQFIFQYYEKEERGRGNFPDRFSARQFPNYSSELNVNALLLGDSALYLCASSSTYEQYFGPGTRLTVT.

The chain carries TRBV7-9 and TRBJ1-1; 7 bases match TRBD1. The length of the CDR3 is 14 residues. The V segment lost 5 bases and the J segment 0 bases; nucleotides outside the gene matches: 3. The germline V gene has CDR1 SEHNR and CDR2 FQNEAQ (reference sequence). The CDR3 region is CASSAGQLNTEAFF. CDR3 sequence (DNA): TGTGCCAGCAGCGCGGGACAGCTGAACACTGAAGCTTTCTTT.

This clone was picked up one time. V and J are TRBV7-3 and TRBJ2-1, with D possibly called TRBD1 or TRBD2 (7 bases each). The CDR3 is 13 residues long. Germline V gives CDR1 SGHTA, CDR2 FQGTGA. V lost 5 bases and J 9 bases, leaving 14 bases between the germline ends. CDR3 coding DNA: TGTGCCAGCAGCCCCAGGGGGGGGCTTGAGCAGTTCTTC. Translation: CASSPRGGLEQFF.

Only one count was recorded for this clone. This rearrangement joins TRBV19 to TRBJ2-2; D is perhaps TRBD1 (5 bases). Germline lookup yields CDR1 LNHDA and CDR2 SQIVND (reference sequence). The CDR3 extends over 12 amino acids. Between the trimmed V and J ends, which lost 2 bases and 7 bases, there was a span of 5 bases. The CDR3 DNA reads as TGTGCCAGTAGTATAAGGGGCGGGGAGCTGTTTTTT. It codes for CASSIRGGELFF.

The chain uses TRBV7-2 and TRBJ2-7, with D uncertain. The V and J ends lost 4 bases and 0 bases respectively, with 4 bases between them. The CDR3 is 12 residues long. Germline values: CDR1 SGHTA, CDR2 FQGNSA. The CDR3 nucleotides are TGTGCCAGCAGCTCAACCTCCTACGAGCAGTACTTC. It encodes CASSSTSYEQYF.

This sequence joins TRBV6-1 and TRBJ1-6; unclear D gene. Germline V gene data show CDR1 as MNHNS and CDR2 as SASEGT. V shed 3 bases and J shed 7 bases, with 10 bases lying between them. The CDR3 length is 14 residues. The CDR3 sequence: CASSELQSNSPLHF. CDR3 nucleotides: TGTGCCAGCAGTGAGTTACAATCGAATTCACCCCTCCACTTT.

This chain links TRBV9 with TRBJ2-1; perhaps TRBD1 as D (5 bases). The CDR3 has 15 amino acids. Trimming took 0 bases from V and 8 from J, leaving 15 bases between them. CDR1 and CDR2 from the germline V gene are SGDLS and YYNGEE. CDR3 loop: CASSVGLVGLDEQFF. The CDR3, as DNA: TGTGCCAGCAGCGTAGGGCTAGTGGGGCTCGATGAGCAGTTCTTC.

CDR3 amino acids: CASSPIGTSGISTGELFF. The CDR3, as DNA: TGCGCCAGCAGCCCGATAGGGACTAGCGGGATAAGCACCGGGGAGCTGTTTTTT. The gene calls are TRBV5-1 and TRBJ2-2; 13 bases align to TRBD2. The CDR3 loop spans 18 amino acids. CDR1 is SGHRS, CDR2 YFSETQ, per germline. After removal of 4 bases from V and 4 bases from J, the junction contained 10 bases not matched to a gene.

The chain couples TRBV28 to TRBJ1-1; 7 bases are a match to TRBD1. Trimming removed 4 bases from V and 8 bases from J; junction bases left unmatched: 4. CDR3 length: 12 amino acids. Per the germline V gene, CDR1 is MDHEN and CDR2 is SYDVKM. For the CDR3, the DNA is TGTGCCAGCAGTTCGACAGGGCGGGAAGCTTTCTTT. Its translation: CASSSTGREAFF.

This rearrangement joins TRBV7-9 to TRBJ2-2, with TRBD2 matching 9 bases. The CDR3 spans 15 residues. The ends lost 4 bases at V and 4 bases at J; junction bases unmatched: 4. The germline CDR1 and CDR2 sequences are SEHNR and FQNEAQ (reference sequence). CDR3 DNA sequence: TGTGCCAGCAGCTCACTAGCGGGCGTCACCGGGGAGCTGTTTTTT. This translates into CASSSLAGVTGELFF. The full variable domain, with the rest looked up from reference TRBV7-9 and TRBJ2-2, is DTGVSQNPRHKITKRGQNVTFRCDPISEHNRLYWYRQTLGQGPEFLTYFQNEAQLEKSRLLSDRFSAERPKGSFSTLEIQRTEQGDSAMYLCASSSLAGVTGELFFGEGSRLTVL.

V usage is TRBV5-1 and J usage is TRBJ1-1, with D perhaps TRBD1 (5 bases). Germline V gene sequence: CDR1 SGHRS, CDR2 YFSETQ. The V and J ends lost 4 bases and 2 bases respectively, with 15 bases between them. CDR3 length: 15 amino acids. Written as DNA, the CDR3 is TGCGCCAGCAGCGGGGCTGGACAACCCAACACTGAAGCTTTCTTT. Its protein product is CASSGAGQPNTEAFF. Drawing the rest from reference TRBV5-1 and TRBJ1-1, the complete variable domain is KAGVTQTPRYLIKTRGQQVTLSCSPISGHRSVSWYQQTPGQGLQFLFEYFSETQRNKGNFPGRFSGRQFSNSRSEMNVSTLELGDSALYLCASSGAGQPNTEAFFGQGTRLTVV.

The genes are TRBV5-1 and TRBJ2-5; 11 nucleotides match TRBD2. The CDR3 is 14 amino acids. Losses at the gene ends were 7 bases for V and 5 bases for J; bases not matched to a gene: 7. Germline assignment: CDR1 SGHRS and CDR2 YFSETQ. CDR3 residues: CASSPGLAAETQYF. CDR3 in DNA: TGCGCCAGCTCCCCGGGACTAGCGGCGGAGACCCAGTACTTC.

This clone was detected only a few times. The chain links TRBV18 to TRBJ1-1; D is undetermined. Trimming cost V 1 base and J 4 bases, with 4 bases left between them. The V gene's germline CDR1 is KGHSH and CDR2 LQKENI. The CDR3 is 12 residues long. The CDR3: CASSPLFTEAFF. In DNA, the CDR3 is TGTGCCAGCTCACCACTATTCACTGAAGCTTTCTTT.

This chain connects TRBV2 to TRBJ1-5; D call uncertain. The germline V gene encodes CDR1 SNHLY and CDR2 FYNNEI. Between the trimmed V and J ends, which lost 0 bases and 7 bases, there was a span of 7 bases. The CDR3 has 13 amino acids. CDR3 sequence (DNA): TGTGCCAGCAGTGAAGCTCCCCCCCAGCCCCAGCATTTT. It yields the protein CASSEAPPQPQHF. The variable domain in full, with the rest retrieved from reference TRBV2 and TRBJ1-5, is EPEVTQTPSHQVTQMGQEVILRCVPISNHLYFYWYRQILGQKVEFLVSFYNNEISEKSEIFDDQFSVERPDGSNFTLKIRSTKLEDSAMYFCASSEAPPQPQHFGDGTRLSIL.

In this sample, this clone turned up once. The J gene is TRBJ2-7, the V gene TRBV7-9; 8 positions match TRBD1. The J segment lost 2 bases and the V segment lost 5 bases, leaving 8 bases of the junction unmatched. Germline V gene lookup returns CDR1 SEHNR and CDR2 FQNEAQ (reference sequence). The CDR3 has 15 amino acids. CDR3 bases: TGTGCCAGCAGCCCCGACCGGGACAGGACCTACGAGCAGTACTTC. Its protein is CASSPDRDRTYEQYF.

The gene calls are TRBV6-1 and TRBJ2-6, with 9 bases lining up with TRBD2. This CDR3 has 19 residues. Germline-derived CDR1 and CDR2 are MNHNS and SASEGT. After removal of 2 bases from V and 6 bases from J, the junction contained 14 bases not matched to a gene. Here the CDR3 DNA reads TGTGCCAGCAGTGAATTGTACGCTAGCGGGACCCCCCAGGCCAACGTCCTGACTTTC. As protein: CASSELYASGTPQANVLTF.

The chain recombines TRBV7-9 with TRBJ2-7, with D maybe TRBD2 (6 bases). The CDR3 loop spans 14 amino acids. V was shortened by 5 bases and J by 2 bases, with 13 bases between the two germline ends. The V gene's germline CDR1 is SEHNR and CDR2 FQNEAQ (reference sequence). The CDR3 loop is CASSPDPGAYEQYF. DNA of the CDR3: TGTGCCAGCAGCCCCGACCCGGGGGCCTACGAGCAGTACTTC.

This chain joins TRBV6-1 and TRBJ2-3; no firm D call. Between the trimmed V and J ends, which lost 2 bases and 6 bases, there was a span of 9 bases. This CDR3 has 13 residues. Germline assignment: CDR1 MNHNS and CDR2 SASEGT. CDR3 in amino acids: CASSESVWDTQYF. CDR3 in DNA: TGTGCCAGCAGTGAATCTGTGTGGGATACGCAGTATTTT.

This chain connects TRBV5-4 to TRBJ1-2, with D uncertain. The CDR3 is made up of 12 amino acids. Germline V gene lookup returns CDR1 SGHNT and CDR2 YYREEE (reference sequence). The V end lost 0 bases, the J end lost 8 bases, and 8 bases lay between the germline ends. The DNA of the CDR3 is TGTGCCAGCAGCTTGGACACCTCCGGCTACACCTTC. As protein: CASSLDTSGYTF.

In this sample, this clone turned up once. Because it lacks the conserved phenylalanine or tryptophan at the end, this CDR3 is likely a read error. No DNA is shown, since the ends of the CDR3 on it are uncertain; the CDR3 is the one TCRdb lists. CDR3 region: CASSFPGILR. V gene TRBV27 combines with J gene TRBJ1-1. Ends included, the CDR3 has 10 residues. Germline-derived CDR1 and CDR2 are MNHEY and SMNVEV (reference sequence).

This clone appeared a single time. This chain joins TRBV18 and TRBJ1-1, with 7 bases that match TRBD1. V lost 6 bases, J lost 6 bases, and 13 bases stayed unmatched. The CDR3 has 15 residues. CDR1 is KGHSH and CDR2 is LQKENI in the germline V gene. The CDR3 sequence: CASSPTVTGTAEAFF. CDR3 in DNA: TGTGCCAGCTCCCCGACTGTCACAGGGACAGCTGAAGCTTTCTTT.

This clone has just one count. V is TRBV11-3 and J is TRBJ2-2; no clear D. This CDR3 is built from 13 residues. CDR1 is SGHNT, CDR2 YENEEA, per germline. With 6 bases removed from V and 5 bases from J, the gap between germline ends came to 10 bases. The CDR3 protein is CASSNRITGELFF. CDR3 bases: TGTGCCAGCAGTAATAGGATTACCGGGGAGCTGTTTTTT.

This clone is medium-sized within its sample. The J gene is TRBJ1-2, the V gene TRBV20-1; tentative D call: TRBD1 (5 bases). V was trimmed by 8 bases and J by 8 bases, leaving 12 bases between them. In germline, CDR1 is DFQATT, CDR2 SNEGSKA (reference sequence). This CDR3 region has 10 residues. This CDR3 is CSPQGDGYTF. The DNA for the CDR3 is TGCAGTCCCCAGGGTGACGGCTACACCTTC.